The clone carrying this TCR beta chain was counted once. What it binds is not known. CDR3 length: 12 amino acids. Germline CDR1 is MDHEN and CDR2 is SYDVKM. The V end lost 3 bases, the J end lost 5 bases, and 7 bases lay between the germline ends. Measured with immunoSEQ multiplex PCR; TCRdb has only the in-frame clones, and not every one. Of around 53,000 clones listed, 88% are singletons. This entry belongs to a study of OX40 agonist ivuxolimab in advanced cancers. Whole-study results and caveats: No determination was made of the antigen specificity of the expanded peripheral T cells.

Sequencing was performed on CD4+ or CD8+ T cells sorted from blood, taken in a trial of the OX40 agonist ivuxolimab. J is TRBJ2-5 and V is TRBV28; D may be TRBD2 (5 bases). The clonotype comes from an adult with an advanced solid tumor such as melanoma, head and neck, liver or kidney cancer. The CDR3 loop is CASSFRGETQYF. The CDR3 coding sequence is TGTGCCAGCAGTTTTAGAGGGGAGACCCAGTACTTC. Full variable domain (rest looked up from reference TRBV28 and TRBJ2-5): DVKVTQSSRYLVKRTGEKVFLECVQDMDHENMFWYRQDPGLGLRLIYFSYDVKMKEKGDIPEGYSVSREKKERFSLILESASTNQTSMYLCASSFRGETQYFGPGTRLLVL.